The present T cell receptor beta chain was sequenced within a study of T cell responses to AZD1222 COVID-19 vaccine. General study results and limits: Only a handful of AZD1222 recipients tested seropositive at baseline. The donors showed a predominance of white British ancestry and of females, with possible underestimation of clonal diversity. Dominant CD4 TCR responses targeted spike regions 160-218 and 743-854. Nearly half of the spike-specific TCRs reportedly recognize variant regions that carry no mutations.

A word on this clone: The antigen is not known.

Libraries were prepared by immunoSEQ multiplex PCR; TCRdb keeps only in-frame clonotypes and omits some of them. Among approximately 150,000 clones listed, roughly 92% were seen once. Trimming stripped 0 bases from V and 2 bases from J, with 12 bases between. The CDR3 is made up of 15 amino acids. Germline values: CDR1 SGHRS, CDR2 YFSETQ. V usage is TRBV5-1 and J usage is TRBJ2-7; TRBD2 might be the D (6 bases). Material: peripheral blood, obtained on day 0 of AZD1222 vaccination. This clonotype originated in an adult in good health. CDR3 protein: CASSLVGGLPYEQYF. The CDR3, as DNA: TGCGCCAGCAGCTTGGTTGGGGGGTTACCCTACGAGCAGTACTTC.